The 21 T cell receptor beta chains given below trace back to one sample, sequenced in a study of blood T cell repertoires in COVID-19. Sequencing was performed with immunoSEQ multiplex PCR; in TCRdb, only in-frame clones are kept and a portion is missing. This table has about 320,000 clones, 87% appearing once. Material: PBMCs or T cells enriched from blood (not recorded which). The source is a woman under 30 who had recovered from COVID-19.

This chain connects TRBV13 to TRBJ2-3; TRBD2 matches 12 bases. The germline V gene has CDR1 PRHDT and CDR2 FYEKMQ (reference sequence). Germline trimming cut 5 bases from V and 5 bases from J; bases unmatched to any gene: 11. The CDR3 spans 17 residues. The CDR3 region is CASSPWGLAGGVDTQYF. DNA of the CDR3: TGTGCCAGCAGCCCCTGGGGCCTAGCGGGGGGGGTAGATACGCAGTATTTT.

This chain connects TRBV10-3 to TRBJ1-6; the D is unclear. The germline gives CDR1 ENHRY, CDR2 SYGVKD. Trimming shortened V by 0 bases and J by 9 bases, and 12 bases separated the two germline ends. The CDR3 loop spans 15 amino acids. The CDR3 loop is CAISESEGDGSPLHF. Written as DNA, the CDR3 is TGTGCCATCAGTGAGTCGGAGGGCGACGGTTCACCCCTCCACTTT.

This clone showed up just a few times. The V gene is TRBV7-8, the J gene TRBJ2-7; TRBD1 matches 7 bases. This CDR3 is 14 amino acids long. CDR1 SGHVS and CDR2 FQNEAQ come from the germline V gene. V trimming: 5 bases; J trimming: 6 bases; junction bases outside the gene matches: 10. CDR3 loop: CASSTLTGIVEQYF. Written as DNA, the CDR3 is TGTGCCAGCAGCACTCTGACAGGGATTGTCGAGCAGTACTTC.

This clone was counted a single time. The chain joins TRBV28 to TRBJ1-2, with 9 bases fitting TRBD1. Germline V gene data show CDR1 as MDHEN and CDR2 as SYDVKM. Unmatched junction bases numbered 4, after V lost 9 bases and J lost 5 bases. The CDR3 has 12 residues. For the CDR3, the DNA is TGTGCCAGTCAACAGGGGGCGTATGGCTACACCTTC. Translating gives CASQQGAYGYTF.

This chain connects TRBV4-3 to TRBJ2-7; D gene unclear. V lost 6 bases and J 6 bases, leaving 12 bases between the germline ends. Germline V gene lookup returns CDR1 LGHNA and CDR2 YSLEER. The CDR3 consists of 12 residues. The chain's CDR3 is CASSRRGGEQYF. CDR3 sequence (DNA): TGCGCCAGCAGTCGTAGAGGTGGCGAGCAGTACTTC.

This chain joins TRBV4-3 and TRBJ2-1; TRBD1 matches 12 bases. Trimming removed 3 bases from V and 9 bases from J; junction bases left unmatched: 12. Germline-derived CDR1 and CDR2 are LGHNA and YSLEER. The CDR3 is 17 amino acids. The CDR3: CASSQSAGTGGFGEQFF. The DNA of the CDR3 is TGCGCCAGCAGCCAGTCTGCCGGGACAGGGGGCTTCGGTGAGCAGTTCTTC.

This rearrangement joins TRBV19 to TRBJ1-1, with D uncertain. CDR1 is LNHDA, CDR2 SQIVND, per germline (reference sequence). CDR3 size: 13 residues. The V and J ends lost 5 bases and 0 bases respectively, with 7 bases between them. In DNA form, the CDR3 reads TGTGCCAGTAGTCCCTCCTTGAACACTGAAGCTTTCTTT. This encodes CASSPSLNTEAFF.

This chain joins TRBV4-2 and TRBJ2-1, with D possibly TRBD2 on 6 matching bases. The germline CDR1 and CDR2 sequences are LGHNA and YNFKEQ. Deletions cut 3 bases from V and 5 bases from J, with 14 bases between. The CDR3 is 15 amino acids. The CDR3 here is CASSQGTREDNEQFF. The CDR3 bases are TGTGCCAGCAGCCAGGGGACCAGGGAGGACAATGAGCAGTTCTTC.

V usage is TRBV2 and J usage is TRBJ2-1; 7 nucleotides align to TRBD2. The CDR3 length is 14 residues. V shed 10 bases, J shed 9 bases, and the junction held 15 bases outside the gene matches. The germline CDR1 and CDR2 sequences are SNHLY and FYNNEI. The CDR3 loop is CATSRSMRGSEQFF. The CDR3 DNA is TGTGCCACCTCCCGTTCGATGCGGGGGAGTGAGCAGTTCTTC.

The chain couples TRBV27 to TRBJ1-1; 8 bases are a match to TRBD1. Losses at the gene ends were 2 bases for V and 11 bases for J; bases not matched to a gene: 10. This CDR3 is 14 amino acids long. The V gene's germline CDR1 is MNHEY and CDR2 SMNVEV (reference sequence). CDR3 region: CASSLTSGGLWAFF. CDR3 sequence (DNA): TGTGCCAGCAGTTTAACCTCAGGGGGCCTATGGGCTTTCTTT.

The chain recombines TRBV9 with TRBJ2-1, with TRBD2 as a possible D gene (6 bases). CDR3 length: 15 amino acids. Germline CDR1 is SGDLS and CDR2 is YYNGEE. Trimming cost V 0 bases and J 8 bases, with 15 bases left between them. The CDR3 sequence is CASSVGTNPGYEQFF. The CDR3 DNA sequence: TGTGCCAGCAGCGTAGGGACTAACCCGGGATATGAGCAGTTCTTC.

The chain links TRBV11-3 to TRBJ2-7; D is perhaps TRBD2 (5 bases). CDR1 SGHNT and CDR2 YENEEA come from the germline V gene. Trimming stripped 4 bases from V and 3 bases from J, with 13 bases between. The CDR3 extends over 14 amino acids. CDR3: CASSSFGRDYEQYF. Here the CDR3 DNA reads TGTGCCAGCAGCTCTTTCGGCCGGGACTACGAGCAGTACTTC.

The chain joins TRBV5-4 to TRBJ2-3; D is undetermined. In germline, CDR1 is SGHNT, CDR2 YYREEE (reference sequence). The CDR3 has 14 amino acids. V dropped 0 bases and J dropped 6 bases, with 11 bases sitting between them. The CDR3 protein is CASSLDPTQDTQYF. The CDR3 DNA follows: TGTGCCAGCAGCTTGGACCCGACTCAGGATACGCAGTATTTT.

The chain joins TRBV27 to TRBJ2-3; D gene uncertain. Per the germline V gene, CDR1 is MNHEY and CDR2 is SMNVEV (reference sequence). V lost 0 bases and J 4 bases, leaving 5 bases between the germline ends. The CDR3 runs 13 residues. The CDR3 DNA is TGTGCCAGCAGTTTATCGTCGGCAGATACGCAGTATTTT. Translated: CASSLSSADTQYF.

The rearrangement links TRBV7-9 to TRBJ1-6; D is possibly TRBD1 (6 bases). Germline V gives CDR1 SEHNR, CDR2 FQNEAQ (reference sequence). CDR3 length: 15 residues. V gave up 5 bases and J gave up 6 bases, with 14 bases separating them. Here the CDR3 DNA reads TGTGCCAGCAGCCCTCGGGCAGGGGTTAATTCACCCCTCCACTTT. The encoded protein is CASSPRAGVNSPLHF.

The sample holds a few counts of this clone. This sequence joins TRBV11-2 and TRBJ1-1, with 10 nucleotides matching TRBD1. V was clipped by 4 bases and J by 1 base; unmatched bases: 9. The CDR3 is 17 amino acids. Germline CDR1 SGHAT, CDR2 FQNNGV. The chain's CDR3 is CASSWKTGGGGNTEAFF. CDR3 nucleotide sequence: TGTGCCAGCAGCTGGAAGACAGGGGGCGGTGGGAACACTGAAGCTTTCTTT.

V is TRBV6-5 and J is TRBJ2-7; 7 positions agree with TRBD2. The germline V gene has CDR1 MNHEY and CDR2 SVGAGI. With 6 bases clipped from V and 3 bases from J, the junction kept 5 bases outside the gene matches. This CDR3 comprises 13 residues. CDR3 DNA sequence: TGTGCCAGCAGCCCCGCTAGCGGCTACGAGCAGTACTTC. It specifies CASSPASGYEQYF.

This sequence joins TRBV27 and TRBJ1-6, with 9 bases that match TRBD1. This CDR3 has 13 residues. After removal of 6 bases from V and 9 bases from J, the junction contained 3 bases not matched to a gene. Looked up from germline, CDR1 is MNHEY and CDR2 is SMNVEV (reference sequence). DNA of the CDR3: TGTGCCAGCAGGGACAGGGGAGGTTCACCCCTCCACTTT. Residues: CASRDRGGSPLHF.

V and J are TRBV15 and TRBJ1-2; 7 nucleotides match TRBD1. J was trimmed by 3 bases and V by 0 bases; bases with no gene match: 4. CDR1 is LNHNV, CDR2 YYDKDF, per germline (reference sequence). The CDR3 runs 15 residues. CDR3 sequence: CATSRDAGQDYGYTF. DNA of the CDR3: TGTGCCACCAGCAGAGATGCTGGACAGGACTATGGCTACACCTTC.

The chain links TRBV5-1 to TRBJ1-2; weak D call: TRBD1 (6 bases). This CDR3 has 12 residues. CDR1 and CDR2 from the germline V gene are SGHRS and YFSETQ. V was pared by 5 bases and J by 2 bases, with 7 bases between. CDR3 sequence: CASRGQNYGYTF. For the CDR3, the DNA is TGCGCCAGCAGAGGACAGAACTATGGCTACACCTTC.

This chain connects TRBV7-6 to TRBJ2-2, with D tentatively TRBD1 (6 bases). Trimming took off 4 bases at V and 6 bases at J, with 18 bases between the two ends. Germline lookup yields CDR1 SGHVS and CDR2 FNYEAQ. The CDR3 has 16 amino acids. The CDR3 loop reads CASSYIVQGSAGELFF. For the CDR3, the DNA is TGTGCCAGCAGCTATATTGTACAGGGTTCGGCCGGGGAGCTGTTTTTT.